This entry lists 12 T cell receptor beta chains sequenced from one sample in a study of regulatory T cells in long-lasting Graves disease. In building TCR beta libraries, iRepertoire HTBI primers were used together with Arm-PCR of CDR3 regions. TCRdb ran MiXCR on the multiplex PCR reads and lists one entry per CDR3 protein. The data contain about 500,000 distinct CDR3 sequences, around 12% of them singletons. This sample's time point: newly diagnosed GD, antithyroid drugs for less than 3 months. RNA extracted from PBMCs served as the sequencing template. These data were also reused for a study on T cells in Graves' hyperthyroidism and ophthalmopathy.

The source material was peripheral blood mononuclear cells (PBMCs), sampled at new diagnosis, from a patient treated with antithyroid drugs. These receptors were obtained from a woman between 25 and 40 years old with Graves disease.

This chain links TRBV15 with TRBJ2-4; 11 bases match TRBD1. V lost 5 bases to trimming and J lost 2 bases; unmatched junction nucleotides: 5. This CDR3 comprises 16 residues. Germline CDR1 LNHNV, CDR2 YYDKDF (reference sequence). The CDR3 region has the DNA TGTGCCACCAGCGGACAGGGGGCTGTATCCAAAAACATTCAGTACTTC. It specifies CATSGQGAVSKNIQYF. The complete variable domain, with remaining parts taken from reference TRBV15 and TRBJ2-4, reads DAMVIQNPRYQVTQFGKPVTLSCSQTLNHNVMYWYQQKSSQAPKLLFHYYDKDFNNEADTPDNFQSRRPNTSFCFLDIRSPGLGDTAMYLCATSGQGAVSKNIQYFGAGTRLSVL.

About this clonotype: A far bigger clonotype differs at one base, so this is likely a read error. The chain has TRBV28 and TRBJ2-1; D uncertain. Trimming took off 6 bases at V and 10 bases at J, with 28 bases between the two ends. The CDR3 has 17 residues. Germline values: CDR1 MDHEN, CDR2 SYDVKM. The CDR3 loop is CASSKPARLSMTYEQFF. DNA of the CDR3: TGTGCCAGCAGCAAACCCGCCCGTTTATCGATGACCTACGAGCAGTTCTTC.

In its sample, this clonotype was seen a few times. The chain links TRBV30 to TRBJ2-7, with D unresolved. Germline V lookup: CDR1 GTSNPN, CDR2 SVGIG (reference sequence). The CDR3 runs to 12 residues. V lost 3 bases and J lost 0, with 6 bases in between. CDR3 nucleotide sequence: TGTGCCTGGAGCCCGGGCTCCTACGAGCAGTACTTC. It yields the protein CAWSPGSYEQYF.

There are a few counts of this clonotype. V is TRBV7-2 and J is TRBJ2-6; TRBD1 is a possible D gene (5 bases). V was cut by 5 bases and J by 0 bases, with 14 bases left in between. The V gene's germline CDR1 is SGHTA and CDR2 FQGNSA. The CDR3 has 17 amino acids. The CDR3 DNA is TGTGCCAGCAGCCGGAAGGGGTACAGCTCTGGGGCCAACGTCCTGACTTTC. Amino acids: CASSRKGYSSGANVLTF.

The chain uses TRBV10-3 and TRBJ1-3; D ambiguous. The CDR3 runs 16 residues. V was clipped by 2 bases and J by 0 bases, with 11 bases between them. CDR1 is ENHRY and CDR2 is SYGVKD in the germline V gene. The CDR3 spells CAISERAPSSGNTIYF. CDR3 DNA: TGTGCCATCAGTGAGAGGGCCCCTTCCTCTGGAAACACCATATATTTT.

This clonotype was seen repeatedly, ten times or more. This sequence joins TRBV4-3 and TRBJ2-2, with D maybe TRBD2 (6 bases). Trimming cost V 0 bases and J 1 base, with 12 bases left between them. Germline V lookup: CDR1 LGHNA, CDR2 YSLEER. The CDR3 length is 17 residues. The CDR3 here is CASSQDRAGMNTGELFF. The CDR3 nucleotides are TGCGCCAGCAGCCAAGATAGGGCGGGGATGAACACCGGGGAGCTGTTTTTT.

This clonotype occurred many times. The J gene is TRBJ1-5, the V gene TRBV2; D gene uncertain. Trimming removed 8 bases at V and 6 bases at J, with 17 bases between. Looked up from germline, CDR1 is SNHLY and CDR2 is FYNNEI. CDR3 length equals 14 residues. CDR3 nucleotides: TGTGCCAGCGCAACCGCTGTTAGGAGTCAGCCCCAGCATTTT. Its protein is CASATAVRSQPQHF.

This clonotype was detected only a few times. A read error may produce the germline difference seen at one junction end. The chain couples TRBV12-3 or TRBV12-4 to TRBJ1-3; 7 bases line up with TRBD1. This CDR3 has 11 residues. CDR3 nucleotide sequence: TGTGCCAGCAGCTGGACAGGTGTCACGACTTTT. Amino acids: CASSWTGVTTF.

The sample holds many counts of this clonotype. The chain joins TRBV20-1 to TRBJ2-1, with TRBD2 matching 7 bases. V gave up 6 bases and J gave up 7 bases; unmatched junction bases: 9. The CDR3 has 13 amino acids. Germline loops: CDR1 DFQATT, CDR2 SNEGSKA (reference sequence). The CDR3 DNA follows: TGCAGTGCGACGGGAGGTTTTAATAATGAGCAGTTCTTC. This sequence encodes CSATGGFNNEQFF.

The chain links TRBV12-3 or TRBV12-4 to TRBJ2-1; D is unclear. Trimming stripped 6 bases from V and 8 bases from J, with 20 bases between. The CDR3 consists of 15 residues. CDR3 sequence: CASRAELQSGDEQFF. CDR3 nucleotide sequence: TGTGCCAGCAGGGCGGAACTCCAATCTGGCGATGAGCAGTTCTTC.

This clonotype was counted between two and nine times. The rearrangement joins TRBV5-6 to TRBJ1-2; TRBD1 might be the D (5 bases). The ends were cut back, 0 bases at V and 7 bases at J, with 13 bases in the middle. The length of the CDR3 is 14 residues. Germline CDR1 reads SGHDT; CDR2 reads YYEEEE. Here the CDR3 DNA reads TGTGCCAGCAGCTTGGCGGGCAGGGCGATTGGCTACACCTTC. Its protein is CASSLAGRAIGYTF.

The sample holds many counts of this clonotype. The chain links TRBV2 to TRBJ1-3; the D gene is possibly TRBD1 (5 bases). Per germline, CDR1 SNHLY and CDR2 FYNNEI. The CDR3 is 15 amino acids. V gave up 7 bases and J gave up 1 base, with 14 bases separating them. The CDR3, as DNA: TGTGCCAGCAAATATTCGGGGGGTTCTGGAAACACCATATATTTT. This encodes CASKYSGGSGNTIYF.